The rows below give T cell receptor beta chains drawn from one sample of a study of T-cell reconstitution after alpha-beta-depleted transplantation in children. TCRdb called the PCR reads again in MiXCR, with one record for every CDR3 protein. The sample lists 300,000 to 350,000 distinct CDR3 sequences, 15% to 20% occurring once. The source was PBMCs, mostly from graft donor cells, collected 360 days after TCRalphabeta/CD19-depleted stem cell transplant. The receptors derive from a male patient under 10 years old who had a stem cell transplant for acute lymphoblastic leukemia, so the T cells may come from the graft donor. CDR3s include the opening cysteine and the closing phenylalanine or tryptophan. The order of the fields is J gene, clone size, D gene, V gene, CDR3 DNA, CDR3 protein. The D gene is left open where the match is weak. Clone size is not always given. Where it is, it says once, few, many or a class for expanded clones.

J gene: TRBJ2-7
clone size: .
D gene: TRBD2
V gene: TRBV28
CDR3 DNA: TGTGCCAGCAGTTTCCATCCTCTAGCGGGACGTCCCTACGAGCAGTACTTC
CDR3 protein: CASSFHPLAGRPYEQYF

J gene: TRBJ2-3
clone size: .
D gene: .
V gene: TRBV29-1
CDR3 DNA: TGCAGCGTACAACTAACGATGGCGACAGATACGCAGTATTTT
CDR3 protein: CSVQLTMATDTQYF

J gene: TRBJ2-5
clone size: few
D gene: TRBD2
V gene: TRBV20-1
CDR3 DNA: TGCAGCCAGGGACGCGGGAGGTGCGAGACCCAGTACTTC
CDR3 protein: CSQGRGRCETQYF

J gene: TRBJ2-7
clone size: .
D gene: .
V gene: TRBV29-1
CDR3 DNA: TGCAGCGTTGAGGCAGGGGAAGGCTACGAGCAGTACTTC
CDR3 protein: CSVEAGEGYEQYF

J gene: TRBJ2-2
clone size: .
D gene: .
V gene: TRBV7-2
CDR3 DNA: TGTGCCAGCAGCTCATTAATATCTGGCGGGGAGCTGTTTTTT
CDR3 protein: CASSSLISGGELFF

J gene: TRBJ2-4
clone size: .
D gene: .
V gene: TRBV28
CDR3 DNA: TGTGCCAGCACCCCTCCCACCCGGACATTAGCCAAAAACATTCAGTACTTC
CDR3 protein: CASTPPTRTLAKNIQYF

J gene: TRBJ2-7
clone size: .
D gene: .
V gene: TRBV10-3
CDR3 DNA: TGTGCCATCGCGGAGGGCTACGAGCAGTACTTC
CDR3 protein: CAIAEGYEQYF

J gene: TRBJ1-5
clone size: few
D gene: TRBD1
V gene: TRBV29-1
CDR3 DNA: TGCAGCGTAAGAGGGCTAGGACAGGGACAGAATATCGTTAGTCAGCCCCAGCATTTT
CDR3 protein: CSVRGLGQGQNIVSQPQHF

J gene: TRBJ2-1
clone size: .
D gene: .
V gene: TRBV28
CDR3 DNA: TGTGCCAGCAGTTTCCCCCTCGTTTTAGCTATTCCCTACAACAATGAGCAGTTCTTC
CDR3 protein: CASSFPLVLAIPYNNEQFF

J gene: TRBJ2-3
clone size: .
D gene: .
V gene: TRBV7-6
CDR3 DNA: TGTGCCAGCAGCCCGGGGATCACAGATACGCAGTATTTT
CDR3 protein: CASSPGITDTQYF

J gene: TRBJ2-3
clone size: .
D gene: .
V gene: TRBV12-3/TRBV12-4
CDR3 DNA: TGTGCCAGCAGTTTGGCACCTACTAGCACAGATACGCAGTATTTT
CDR3 protein: CASSLAPTSTDTQYF

J gene: TRBJ2-1
clone size: few
D gene: TRBD2
V gene: TRBV28
CDR3 DNA: TGTGCCAGCAGCTTAGGGCTAGCGGGAGATCCACCAAATGAGCAGTTCTTC
CDR3 protein: CASSLGLAGDPPNEQFF

J gene: TRBJ2-2
clone size: .
D gene: .
V gene: TRBV12-3/TRBV12-4
CDR3 DNA: TGTGCCGCCCTGGCCGCTACCGGGGAGCTGTTTTTT
CDR3 protein: CAALAATGELFF

J gene: TRBJ2-7
clone size: .
D gene: .
V gene: TRBV4-1
CDR3 DNA: TGCGCCAGCAGCCAAAGTCCGGTCTCCTACGAGCAGTACTTC
CDR3 protein: CASSQSPVSYEQYF

J gene: TRBJ2-5
clone size: few
D gene: .
V gene: TRBV12-3/TRBV12-4
CDR3 DNA: TGTGCCAGCAGCCCCCCCTTGGGGGCCCAGTACTTC
CDR3 protein: CASSPPLGAQYF

J gene: TRBJ1-5
clone size: many
D gene: .
V gene: TRBV28
CDR3 DNA: TGTGCCAGCCTAGGGGTCCTGGGTCAGCCCCAGCATTTT
CDR3 protein: CASLGVLGQPQHF

J gene: TRBJ2-5
clone size: .
D gene: TRBD2
V gene: TRBV20-1
CDR3 DNA: TGCAGTGCTAGGCGGGCTAGCGGGAGAAGTGAGACCCAGTACTTC
CDR3 protein: CSARRASGRSETQYF

J gene: TRBJ2-7
clone size: .
D gene: TRBD2
V gene: TRBV4-1
CDR3 DNA: TGCGCCAGCAGCCAAGGGCCTAATGGGGGGGAACAGTACTTC
CDR3 protein: CASSQGPNGGEQYF

J gene: TRBJ1-5
clone size: few
D gene: TRBD1
V gene: TRBV5-5
CDR3 DNA: TGTGCCAGCAGCTTGTATAAGGGGACAGGGAGCAATCAGCCCCAGCATTTT
CDR3 protein: CASSLYKGTGSNQPQHF

J gene: TRBJ2-7
clone size: .
D gene: .
V gene: TRBV3-1
CDR3 DNA: TGTGCCAGCAGCCAGGGGGATACACTCTACGAGCAGTACTTC
CDR3 protein: CASSQGDTLYEQYF

J gene: TRBJ2-7
clone size: .
D gene: .
V gene: TRBV20-1
CDR3 DNA: TGCAGTGCTAGAGTAACTCGGCCCCTAAAAGCGGAGCAGTACTTC
CDR3 protein: CSARVTRPLKAEQYF

J gene: TRBJ2-1
clone size: .
D gene: .
V gene: TRBV13
CDR3 DNA: TGTGCCAGCAGCCCCTCAAGCGGGACAACCTACAATGAGCAGTTCTTC
CDR3 protein: CASSPSSGTTYNEQFF

J gene: TRBJ1-2
clone size: few
D gene: .
V gene: TRBV28
CDR3 DNA: TGTGCCAGCAAGAGGATGAACTATGGCTACACCTTC
CDR3 protein: CASKRMNYGYTF

J gene: TRBJ1-3
clone size: .
D gene: .
V gene: TRBV30
CDR3 DNA: TGTGCCTGGAGTGCCCTGACACGGAGATCTGGAAACACCATATATTTT
CDR3 protein: CAWSALTRRSGNTIYF

J gene: TRBJ2-3
clone size: .
D gene: .
V gene: TRBV12-3/TRBV12-4
CDR3 DNA: TGTGCCAGCATCCCCTCGGGACTTCTCACAGATACGCAGTATTTT
CDR3 protein: CASIPSGLLTDTQYF

J gene: TRBJ2-3
clone size: .
D gene: TRBD2
V gene: TRBV29-1
CDR3 DNA: TGCAGCGTTGTTGGCGGGACTAGCGGCACAGATACGCAGTATTTT
CDR3 protein: CSVVGGTSGTDTQYF

J gene: TRBJ2-1
clone size: .
D gene: .
V gene: TRBV27
CDR3 DNA: TGTGCCAGCAGCCAGAGGACCTACTCCTACTATGAGCAGTTCTTC
CDR3 protein: CASSQRTYSYYEQFF

J gene: TRBJ2-5
clone size: many
D gene: .
V gene: TRBV20-1
CDR3 DNA: TGCAGTGCCACCAGGGGGGCAGGACAAGAGACCCAGTACTTC
CDR3 protein: CSATRGAGQETQYF

J gene: TRBJ2-1
clone size: .
D gene: TRBD1
V gene: TRBV19
CDR3 DNA: TGTGCCAGTACCGGACAGGGTCTAGGCTACAATGAGCAGTTCTTC
CDR3 protein: CASTGQGLGYNEQFF

J gene: TRBJ2-2
clone size: many
D gene: .
V gene: TRBV20-1
CDR3 DNA: TGCAGTGCTAGATCTGACGAAGCCGGGGAGCTGTTTTTT
CDR3 protein: CSARSDEAGELFF

J gene: TRBJ2-3
clone size: few
D gene: TRBD2
V gene: TRBV4-1
CDR3 DNA: TGCGCCAGCAGCGAGGGAGGGGGCACAGATACGCAGTATTTT
CDR3 protein: CASSEGGGTDTQYF

J gene: TRBJ2-1
clone size: .
D gene: .
V gene: TRBV11-2
CDR3 DNA: TGTGCCAGCAGCCTGGACCTGGGCAATGAGCAGTTCTTC
CDR3 protein: CASSLDLGNEQFF

J gene: TRBJ1-4
clone size: .
D gene: .
V gene: TRBV4-1
CDR3 DNA: TGCGCCAGCAGCGAACAACGACCGGGACTCATACTGTTTTTT
CDR3 protein: CASSEQRPGLILFF

J gene: TRBJ2-1
clone size: .
D gene: .
V gene: TRBV3-1
CDR3 DNA: TGTGCCAGCAGCCACAGGGCTGGGGAGCAGTTCTTC
CDR3 protein: CASSHRAGEQFF

J gene: TRBJ2-7
clone size: .
D gene: TRBD1
V gene: TRBV12-3/TRBV12-4
CDR3 DNA: TGTACCTTCAGTTTGGCCCGGGGTGGGACAGCATCAACCTACGAGCAGTACTTC
CDR3 protein: CTFSLARGGTASTYEQYF

J gene: TRBJ1-5
clone size: few
D gene: TRBD1
V gene: TRBV12-3/TRBV12-4
CDR3 DNA: TGTGCCAGCAGTCCCGGGACAGGGGGTCGTTCGGCCCAGCATTTT
CDR3 protein: CASSPGTGGRSAQHF

J gene: TRBJ2-2
clone size: .
D gene: TRBD2
V gene: TRBV27
CDR3 DNA: TGTGCCAGCACCCCGGGGAGGGGCCAGCGGGAGCTGTTTTTT
CDR3 protein: CASTPGRGQRELFF

J gene: TRBJ2-5
clone size: few
D gene: .
V gene: TRBV6-5
CDR3 DNA: TGTGCCAGCAGTTACTCGACTTGGGTGGGAGAGACCCAGTACTTC
CDR3 protein: CASSYSTWVGETQYF

J gene: TRBJ2-7
clone size: many
D gene: TRBD1
V gene: TRBV4-2
CDR3 DNA: TGTGCCAGCAGCCAAGATCCGGATACCGGGACAGGATTCTACGAGCAGTACTTC
CDR3 protein: CASSQDPDTGTGFYEQYF

J gene: TRBJ2-1
clone size: few
D gene: .
V gene: TRBV6-1
CDR3 DNA: TGTGCCAGCAGTGAAGGCGTCGACAATGAGCAGTTCTTC
CDR3 protein: CASSEGVDNEQFF

J gene: TRBJ2-7
clone size: few
D gene: TRBD2
V gene: TRBV7-8
CDR3 DNA: TGTGCCAGCAGCTTAGTTGCGCTAGCGGCCTCCTACGAGCAGTACTTC
CDR3 protein: CASSLVALAASYEQYF

J gene: TRBJ2-2
clone size: few
D gene: TRBD1
V gene: TRBV12-3/TRBV12-4
CDR3 DNA: TGTGCCAGCAGTCCGGGACAGGGGAACACCGGGGAGCTGTTTTTT
CDR3 protein: CASSPGQGNTGELFF

J gene: TRBJ1-4
clone size: .
D gene: .
V gene: TRBV19
CDR3 DNA: TGTGCCAGTAGTCCAGACTGGGCAACTAATGAAAAACTGTTTTTT
CDR3 protein: CASSPDWATNEKLFF

J gene: TRBJ2-3
clone size: many
D gene: .
V gene: TRBV4-3
CDR3 DNA: TGCGCCAGCAGCCCCGGAGCGGCGGGCCTGACAGATACGCAGTATTTT
CDR3 protein: CASSPGAAGLTDTQYF

J gene: TRBJ2-5
clone size: many
D gene: .
V gene: TRBV9
CDR3 DNA: TGTGCCAGCAGCGTAGGACCGAAAGAGACCCAGTACTTC
CDR3 protein: CASSVGPKETQYF

J gene: TRBJ2-4
clone size: few
D gene: .
V gene: TRBV11-2
CDR3 DNA: TGTGCCAGCAGCTTTTCGGTTGCCAAAAACATTCAGTACTTC
CDR3 protein: CASSFSVAKNIQYF

J gene: TRBJ2-7
clone size: many
D gene: TRBD2
V gene: TRBV28
CDR3 DNA: TGTGCCAGCAGTACGATTAGCGGGTCCTCCTACGAGCAGTACTTC
CDR3 protein: CASSTISGSSYEQYF

J gene: TRBJ2-2
clone size: many
D gene: TRBD1
V gene: TRBV12-3/TRBV12-4
CDR3 DNA: TGTGCCAGCAGTTACGCGACAGGGGGAAACACCGGGGAGCTGTTTTTT
CDR3 protein: CASSYATGGNTGELFF

J gene: TRBJ2-7
clone size: many
D gene: .
V gene: TRBV4-3
CDR3 DNA: TGCGCCAGCAGCCAGGCTCCCCTTGGGGGGAGTCTTGTCTACGAGCAGTACTTC
CDR3 protein: CASSQAPLGGSLVYEQYF

J gene: TRBJ2-3
clone size: few
D gene: TRBD2
V gene: TRBV10-3
CDR3 DNA: TGTGCCATCAGTGGCCCTAATAGCGGGAGGATGGGGGATACGCAGTATTTT
CDR3 protein: CAISGPNSGRMGDTQYF

J gene: TRBJ2-3
clone size: few
D gene: .
V gene: TRBV28
CDR3 DNA: TGTGCCAGCAGTTTTCGACTTTTTGGGGACGGTAGCACAGATACGCAGTATTTT
CDR3 protein: CASSFRLFGDGSTDTQYF